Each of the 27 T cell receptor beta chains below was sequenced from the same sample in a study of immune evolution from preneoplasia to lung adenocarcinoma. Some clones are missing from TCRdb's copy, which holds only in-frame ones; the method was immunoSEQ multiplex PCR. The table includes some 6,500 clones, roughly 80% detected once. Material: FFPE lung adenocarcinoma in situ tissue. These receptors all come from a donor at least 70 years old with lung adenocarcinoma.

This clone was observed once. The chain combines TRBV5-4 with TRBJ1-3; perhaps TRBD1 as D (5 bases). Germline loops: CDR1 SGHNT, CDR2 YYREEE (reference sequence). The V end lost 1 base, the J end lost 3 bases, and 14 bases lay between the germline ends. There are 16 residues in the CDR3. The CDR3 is CASSLSSGLGGNTIYF. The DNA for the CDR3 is TGTGCCAGCAGCTTGTCTTCAGGGCTAGGTGGAAACACCATATATTTT.

CDR3 bases: TGTGCCAGCAGTTACTCGAGGGACGGGGTGGATGGCTACACCTTC. It specifies CASSYSRDGVDGYTF. The chain employs TRBV6-6 and TRBJ1-2, with a weak D call TRBD1 (5 bases). Deletions cut 0 bases from V and 6 bases from J, with 14 bases between. The CDR3 totals 15 residues. Germline loops: CDR1 MNHNY, CDR2 SVGAGI (reference sequence).

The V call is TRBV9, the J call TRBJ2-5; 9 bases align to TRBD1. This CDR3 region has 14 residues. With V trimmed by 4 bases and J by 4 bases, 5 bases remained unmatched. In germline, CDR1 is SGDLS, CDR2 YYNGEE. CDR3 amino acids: CASSIGQGIETQYF. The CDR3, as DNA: TGTGCCAGCAGCATTGGACAGGGGATAGAGACCCAGTACTTC.

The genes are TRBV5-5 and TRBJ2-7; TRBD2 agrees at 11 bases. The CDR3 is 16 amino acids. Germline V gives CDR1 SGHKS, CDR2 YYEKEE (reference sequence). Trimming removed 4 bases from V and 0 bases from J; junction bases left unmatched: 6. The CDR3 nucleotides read TGTGCCAGCAGCCCTGTAGCGGGAGGGATCTCCTACGAGCAGTACTTC. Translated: CASSPVAGGISYEQYF.

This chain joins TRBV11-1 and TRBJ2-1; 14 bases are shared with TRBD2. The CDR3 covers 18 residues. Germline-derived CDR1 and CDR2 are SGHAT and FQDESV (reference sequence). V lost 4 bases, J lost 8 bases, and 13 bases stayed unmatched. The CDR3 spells CASSSQRLAGGYTYEQFF. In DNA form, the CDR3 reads TGTGCCAGCAGCTCCCAAAGACTAGCGGGAGGGTATACATATGAGCAGTTCTTC.

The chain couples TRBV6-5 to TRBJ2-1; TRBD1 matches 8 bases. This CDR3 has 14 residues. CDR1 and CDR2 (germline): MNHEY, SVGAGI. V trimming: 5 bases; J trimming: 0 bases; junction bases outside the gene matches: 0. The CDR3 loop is CASSTGGSYNEQFF. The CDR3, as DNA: TGTGCCAGCAGTACAGGGGGCTCCTACAATGAGCAGTTCTTC.

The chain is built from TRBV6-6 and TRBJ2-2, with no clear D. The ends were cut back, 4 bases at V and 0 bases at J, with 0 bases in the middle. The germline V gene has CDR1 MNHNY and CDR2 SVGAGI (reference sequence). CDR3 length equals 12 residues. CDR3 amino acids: CASSSNTGELFF. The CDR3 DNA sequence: TGTGCCAGCAGTTCGAACACCGGGGAGCTGTTTTTT.

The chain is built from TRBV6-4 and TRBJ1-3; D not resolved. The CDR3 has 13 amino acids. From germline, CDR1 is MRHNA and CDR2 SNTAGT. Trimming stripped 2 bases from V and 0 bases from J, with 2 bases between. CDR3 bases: TGTGCCAGCAGTGACAACTCTGGAAACACCATATATTTT. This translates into CASSDNSGNTIYF.

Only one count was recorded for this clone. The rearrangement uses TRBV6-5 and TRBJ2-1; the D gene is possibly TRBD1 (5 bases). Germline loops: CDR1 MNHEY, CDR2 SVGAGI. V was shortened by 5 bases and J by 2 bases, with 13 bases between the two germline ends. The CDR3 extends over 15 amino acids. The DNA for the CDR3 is TGTGCCAGCAGTGGGGTAGGGGCGGCCTACAATGAGCAGTTCTTC. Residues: CASSGVGAAYNEQFF.

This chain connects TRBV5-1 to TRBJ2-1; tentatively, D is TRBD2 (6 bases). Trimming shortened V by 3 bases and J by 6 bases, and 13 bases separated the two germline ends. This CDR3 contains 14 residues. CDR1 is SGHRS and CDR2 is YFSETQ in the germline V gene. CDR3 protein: CASSWGGGGNEQFF. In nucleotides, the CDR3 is TGCGCCAGCAGCTGGGGTGGGGGAGGCAATGAGCAGTTCTTC.

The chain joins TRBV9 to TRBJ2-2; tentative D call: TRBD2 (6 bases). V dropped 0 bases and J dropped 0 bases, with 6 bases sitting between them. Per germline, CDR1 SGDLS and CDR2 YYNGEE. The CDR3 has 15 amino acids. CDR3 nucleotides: TGTGCCAGCAGCGTAGCGGGAGCGAACACCGGGGAGCTGTTTTTT. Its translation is CASSVAGANTGELFF.

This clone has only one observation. CDR3 region: CASSLWTSGRTDTQYF. The CDR3 nucleotides read TGTGCCAGCAGCTTATGGACTAGCGGGAGAACAGATACGCAGTATTTT. The V and J genes are TRBV11-2 and TRBJ2-3; 13 bases line up with TRBD2. Germline CDR1 is SGHAT and CDR2 is FQNNGV. V was clipped by 2 bases and J by 3 bases; unmatched bases: 2. The CDR3 extends over 16 amino acids.

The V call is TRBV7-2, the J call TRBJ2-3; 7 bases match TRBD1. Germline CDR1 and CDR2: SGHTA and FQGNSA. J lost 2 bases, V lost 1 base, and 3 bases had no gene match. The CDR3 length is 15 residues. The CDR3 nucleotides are TGTGCCAGCAGCTTAGACAGGGGCTTCACAGATACGCAGTATTTT. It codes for CASSLDRGFTDTQYF.

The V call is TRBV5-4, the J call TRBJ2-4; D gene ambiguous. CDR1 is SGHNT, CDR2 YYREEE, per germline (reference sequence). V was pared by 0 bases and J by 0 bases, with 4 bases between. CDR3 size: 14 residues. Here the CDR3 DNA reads TGTGCCAGCAGCTTGGTGACAGCCAAAAACATTCAGTACTTC. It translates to CASSLVTAKNIQYF.

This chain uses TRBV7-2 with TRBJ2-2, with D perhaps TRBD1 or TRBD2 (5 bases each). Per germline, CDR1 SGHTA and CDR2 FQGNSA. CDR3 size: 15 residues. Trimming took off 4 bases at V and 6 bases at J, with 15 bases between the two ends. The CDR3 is CASSYQGLRAGELFF. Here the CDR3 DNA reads TGTGCCAGCAGCTATCAGGGTTTGCGGGCCGGGGAGCTGTTTTTT. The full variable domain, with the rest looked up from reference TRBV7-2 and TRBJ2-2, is GAGVSQSPSNKVTEKGKDVELRCDPISGHTALYWYRQSLGQGLEFLIYFQGNSAPDKSGLPSDRFSAERTGGSVSTLTIQRTQQEDSAVYLCASSYQGLRAGELFFGEGSRLTVL.

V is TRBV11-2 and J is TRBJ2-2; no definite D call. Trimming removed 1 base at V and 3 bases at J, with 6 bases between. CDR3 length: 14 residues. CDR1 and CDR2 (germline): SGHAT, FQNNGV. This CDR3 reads CASSLVSDTGELFF. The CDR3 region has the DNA TGTGCCAGCAGCTTAGTGTCGGACACCGGGGAGCTGTTTTTT.

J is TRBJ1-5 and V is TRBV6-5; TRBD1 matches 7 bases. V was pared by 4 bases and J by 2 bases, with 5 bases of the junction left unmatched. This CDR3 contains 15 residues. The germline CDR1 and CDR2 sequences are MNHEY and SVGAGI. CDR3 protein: CASSSGQVGNQPQHF. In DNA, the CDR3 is TGTGCCAGCAGTTCCGGACAGGTAGGCAATCAGCCCCAGCATTTT.

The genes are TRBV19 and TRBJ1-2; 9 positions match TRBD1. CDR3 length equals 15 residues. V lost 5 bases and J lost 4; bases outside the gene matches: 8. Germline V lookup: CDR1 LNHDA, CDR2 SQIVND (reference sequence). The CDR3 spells CASSSPGQGVYGYTF. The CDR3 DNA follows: TGTGCCAGTAGTTCGCCGGGACAGGGTGTCTATGGCTACACCTTC. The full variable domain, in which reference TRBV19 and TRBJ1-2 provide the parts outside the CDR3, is DGGITQSPKYLFRKEGQNVTLSCEQNLNHDAMYWYRQDPGQGLRLIYYSQIVNDFQKGDIAEGYSVSREKKESFPLTVTSAQKNPTAFYLCASSSPGQGVYGYTFGSGTRLTVV.

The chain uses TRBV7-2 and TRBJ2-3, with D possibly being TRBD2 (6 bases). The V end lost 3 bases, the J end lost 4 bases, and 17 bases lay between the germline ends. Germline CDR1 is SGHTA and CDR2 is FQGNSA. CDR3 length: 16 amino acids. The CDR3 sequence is CASSLVPAGLADTQYF. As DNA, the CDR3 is TGTGCCAGCAGCTTGGTACCGGCGGGATTGGCAGATACGCAGTATTTT.

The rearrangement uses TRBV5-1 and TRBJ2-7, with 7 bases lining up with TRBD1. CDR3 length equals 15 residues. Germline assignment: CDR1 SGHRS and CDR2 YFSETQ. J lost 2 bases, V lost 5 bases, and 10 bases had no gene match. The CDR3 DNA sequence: TGCGCCAGCAGTGAGATAGGGGGCACCCCCTACGAGCAGTACTTC. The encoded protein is CASSEIGGTPYEQYF.

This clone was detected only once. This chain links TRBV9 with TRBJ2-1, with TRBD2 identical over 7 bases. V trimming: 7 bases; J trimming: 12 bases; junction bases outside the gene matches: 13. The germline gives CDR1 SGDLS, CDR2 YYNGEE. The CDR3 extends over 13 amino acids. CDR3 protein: CASRGDYSLGQFF. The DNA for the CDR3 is TGTGCCAGCCGGGGGGACTATTCTTTAGGGCAGTTCTTC.

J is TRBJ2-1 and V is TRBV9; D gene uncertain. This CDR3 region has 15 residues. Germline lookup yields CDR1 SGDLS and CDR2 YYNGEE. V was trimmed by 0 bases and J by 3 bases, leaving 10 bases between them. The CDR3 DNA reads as TGTGCCAGCAGCGTAGCTCCGACGGACTACAATGAGCAGTTCTTC. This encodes CASSVAPTDYNEQFF.

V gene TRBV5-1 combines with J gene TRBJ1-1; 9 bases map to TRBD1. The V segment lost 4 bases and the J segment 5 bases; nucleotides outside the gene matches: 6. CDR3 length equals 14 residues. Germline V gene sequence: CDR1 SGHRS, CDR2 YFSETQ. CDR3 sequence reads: CASSLQGARTEAFF. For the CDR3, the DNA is TGCGCCAGCAGCCTACAGGGGGCGAGAACTGAAGCTTTCTTT.

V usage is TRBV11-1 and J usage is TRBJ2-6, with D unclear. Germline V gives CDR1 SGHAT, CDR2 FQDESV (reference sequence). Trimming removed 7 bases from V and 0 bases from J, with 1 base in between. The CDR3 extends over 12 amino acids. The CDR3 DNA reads TGTGCCAGCACCTCTGGGGCCAACGTCCTGACTTTC. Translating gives CASTSGANVLTF.

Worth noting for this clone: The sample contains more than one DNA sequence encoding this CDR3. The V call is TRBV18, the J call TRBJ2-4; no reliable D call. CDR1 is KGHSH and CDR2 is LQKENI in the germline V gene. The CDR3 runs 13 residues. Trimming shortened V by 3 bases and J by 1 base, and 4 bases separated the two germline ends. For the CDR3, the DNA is TGTGCCAGCTCACCCGGGGCCAAAAACATTCAGTACTTC. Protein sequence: CASSPGAKNIQYF.

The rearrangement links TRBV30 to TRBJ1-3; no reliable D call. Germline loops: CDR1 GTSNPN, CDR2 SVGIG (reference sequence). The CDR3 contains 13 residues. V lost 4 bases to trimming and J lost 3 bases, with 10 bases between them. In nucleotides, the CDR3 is TGTGCCTGGAAACGGGCTGGTGGAAACACCATATATTTT. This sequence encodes CAWKRAGGNTIYF.

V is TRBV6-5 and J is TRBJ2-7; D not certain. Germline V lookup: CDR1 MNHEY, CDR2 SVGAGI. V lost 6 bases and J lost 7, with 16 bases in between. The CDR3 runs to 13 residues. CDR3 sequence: CASSLGLLGEQYF. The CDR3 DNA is TGTGCCAGCAGCCTAGGCCTATTAGGGGAGCAGTACTTC.